These 8 T cell receptor beta chains share one sample of origin, sequenced in a study of cytomegalovirus exposure and HLA in healthy donors. Researchers ran the PCR with 60 Vbeta and 13 Jbeta primers. Assay: immunoSEQ multiplex PCR; the TCRdb copy retains only in-frame clones and omits some. This table holds approximately 90,000 clones, approximately 71% found once. Sequenced sample: PBMCs. Receptors were obtained from a man aged 35 to 55 in good health and CMV-seronegative.

This clone appeared once. The chain uses TRBV5-4 and TRBJ2-4; 7 nucleotides match TRBD1. Germline assignment: CDR1 SGHNT and CDR2 YYREEE (reference sequence). V lost 4 bases and J lost 4; bases outside the gene matches: 11. The CDR3 has 16 residues. The CDR3 region is CASSMAPGTAKNIQYF. CDR3 DNA: TGTGCCAGCAGCATGGCCCCCGGGACAGCGAAAAACATTCAGTACTTC.

The chain uses TRBV10-3 and TRBJ1-1; unclear D gene. V lost 4 bases and J lost 2, with 8 bases in between. The CDR3 consists of 13 residues. Germline CDR1 ENHRY, CDR2 SYGVKD. The CDR3 spells CAISGGRNTEAFF. Here the CDR3 DNA reads TGTGCCATCAGTGGAGGTCGAAACACTGAAGCTTTCTTT.

The chain combines TRBV29-1 with TRBJ1-1; D may be TRBD1 (5 bases). V dropped 5 bases and J dropped 5 bases, with 27 bases sitting between them. This CDR3 spans 17 amino acids. Germline V gene sequence: CDR1 SQVTM, CDR2 ANQGSEA. This chain's CDR3 is CSVRGSWSTAGGTEAFF. The CDR3 DNA is TGCAGCGTTCGGGGGTCATGGTCCACGGCGGGGGGAACTGAAGCTTTCTTT.

The rearrangement uses TRBV30 and TRBJ1-4; no clear D gene. This CDR3 contains 11 residues. V dropped 5 bases and J dropped 8 bases, with 9 bases sitting between them. Germline CDR1 GTSNPN, CDR2 SVGIG (reference sequence). The CDR3 is CAWGLGEKLFF. The CDR3 DNA follows: TGTGCCTGGGGACTTGGGGAAAAACTGTTTTTT.

The chain links TRBV5-4 to TRBJ1-1; possible D gene TRBD1, 5 bases. The germline gives CDR1 SGHNT, CDR2 YYREEE (reference sequence). Trimming shortened V by 3 bases and J by 8 bases, and 14 bases separated the two germline ends. The length of the CDR3 is 13 residues. The CDR3 is CASSWGVMAEAFF. For the CDR3, the DNA is TGTGCCAGCAGCTGGGGGGTGATGGCAGAAGCTTTCTTT.

This sequence joins TRBV11-2 and TRBJ1-1; 9 nucleotides line up with TRBD1. CDR1 and CDR2 from the germline V gene are SGHAT and FQNNGV. CDR3 size: 13 residues. The junction had 5 bases not matched to a gene; V was cut back by 3 bases and J by 9 bases. The CDR3 loop is CASSLEGQGKAFF. CDR3 in DNA: TGTGCCAGCAGCTTGGAGGGACAGGGAAAAGCTTTCTTT.

The chain carries TRBV28 and TRBJ1-5; a weak D match, TRBD1 (6 bases). V was clipped by 7 bases and J by 12 bases, with 22 bases between them. The CDR3 runs to 14 residues. The V gene's germline CDR1 is MDHEN and CDR2 SYDVKM. The CDR3 DNA reads as TGTGCCAGCATTTCATATCAGGGGCCTAGGGGCCAGCATTTT. This encodes CASISYQGPRGQHF. Variable domain in full (rest from reference TRBV28 and TRBJ1-5): DVKVTQSSRYLVKRTGEKVFLECVQDMDHENMFWYRQDPGLGLRLIYFSYDVKMKEKGDIPEGYSVSREKKERFSLILESASTNQTSMYLCASISYQGPRGQHFGDGTRLSIL.

The genes are TRBV28 and TRBJ1-1; TRBD1 matches at 9 bases. CDR3 length: 18 residues. Germline trimming cut 5 bases from V and 0 bases from J; bases unmatched to any gene: 13. The germline CDR1 and CDR2 sequences are MDHEN and SYDVKM. The CDR3 DNA follows: TGTGCCAGCAGTAGTGGCCTCACAGGGGGCATGATGAACACTGAAGCTTTCTTT. The encoded protein is CASSSGLTGGMMNTEAFF.